Given below is one T cell receptor beta chain in context. Only in-frame clones appear in the TCRdb table, and some are missing; sequencing was by immunoSEQ multiplex PCR. The data contain fewer than 200,000 clones, over 70% of them seen just once; the ten biggest clones take up 3.6%. Trimming pared 7 bases from V and 7 bases from J, leaving 15 bases between. Looked up from germline, CDR1 is SGHNT and CDR2 is YYREEE (reference sequence). The CDR3 covers 14 residues. This specimen belongs to a study of blood T cell repertoires in COVID-19. The receptor's source is a woman between 45 and 60 years old in a cohort exposed to, infected with or recovered from COVID-19 (not recorded which). The sequencing input was PBMCs or T cells enriched from blood (not recorded which). The chain combines TRBV5-4 with TRBJ1-6; D gene uncertain. CDR3 DNA sequence: TGTGCCAGCGGAGGGATAGGGATGAATTCACCCCTCCACTTT. Its translation: CASGGIGMNSPLHF.